This T cell receptor (beta chain) was found in a study of naive and memory T cell subsets. This clonotype appeared many times. Amplification of ligated cDNA took four PCR rounds with SP2 and nested alpha and beta constant primers. Blood and skin TCR RNA was reverse transcribed with alpha and beta constant primers. TCRdb re-called the 5' RACE reads through MiXCR, storing one row per CDR3 protein. The repertoire includes more than 55,000 distinct CDR3 sequences, approximately 8% of them detected once, and 9.8% sits in the top ten. V was cut by 7 bases and J by 1 base, with 10 bases left in between. CDR3 length equals 12 residues. Germline lookup yields CDR1 SQVTM and CDR2 ANQGSEA. A UMI-containing oligonucleotide was joined by 3' ligation to the TCR cDNA template. Cells were not sorted; total RNA input targeted about 1 to 1000 ng.

This TCR was recovered from a female donor in good health. The chain carries TRBV29-1 and TRBJ1-1, with D unresolved. The CDR3: CSGSIPNTEAFF. DNA for the CDR3: TGCAGCGGGTCCATCCCGAACACTGAAGCTTTCTTT.